This T cell receptor (beta chain) emerged from a study of beta chain features in type 1 diabetes. V lost 6 bases, J lost 7 bases, and 17 bases lay in between. The germline V gene has CDR1 MNHEY and CDR2 SVGAGI. The CDR3 has 14 amino acids. A note on this clone: Its target is not known.

The investigators reverse transcribed all of the isolated RNA, so they sequenced expressed TCRB transcripts. Method: immunoSEQ multiplex PCR; TCRdb's copy keeps in-frame clones and lacks some. Here the sample spans over 200,000 clones, 9.5% to 13% being singletons. Findings of the study overall: For Type 1 diabetes patients, all four CD4+ subsets carried TCRB CDR3s that were moderately but significantly shorter.

Material for sequencing was naive CD4+ T cells from blood. V is TRBV6-5 and J is TRBJ2-3; D may be TRBD2 (7 bases). The clonotype originates from a man aged 30 to 39 with type 1 diabetes. Written as DNA, the CDR3 is TGTGCCAGCAGGAGGGGGGGATTTCCGAATACGCAGTATTTT. Translation: CASRRGGFPNTQYF.